This entry lists 29 T cell receptor beta chains sequenced from one sample in a study of neurological immune-mediated disorders. Each CDR3 protein is one row after TCRdb ran MiXCR on the 5' RACE reads. The table records over 35,000 distinct CDR3 sequences, around 4.5% of them present only once. The sample comprised PBMCs. The source is a woman aged 55-75 years with multiple sclerosis.

This clonotype was seen repeatedly, ten times or more. V usage is TRBV4-3 and J usage is TRBJ1-1, with a possible D match to TRBD1 (5 bases). The V end lost 0 bases, the J end lost 6 bases, and 14 bases lay between the germline ends. Germline V lookup: CDR1 LGHNA, CDR2 YSLEER. There are 15 residues in the CDR3. CDR3 loop: CASSQDWEAGAEAFF. The CDR3 coding sequence is TGCGCCAGCAGCCAAGATTGGGAGGCGGGGGCTGAAGCTTTCTTT.

This clonotype appeared many times. This rearrangement joins TRBV28 to TRBJ2-1; tentative D call: TRBD1 (6 bases). V was pared by 6 bases and J by 5 bases, with 14 bases between. Germline V gene data show CDR1 as MDHEN and CDR2 as SYDVKM. The CDR3 length is 14 residues. CDR3 loop: CASSPDSEHNEQFF. The CDR3 DNA is TGTGCCAGCAGCCCGGACAGTGAGCACAATGAGCAGTTCTTC.

This clonotype has a count of ten or more. The chain links TRBV10-3 to TRBJ1-4, with TRBD1 matching over 10 bases. This CDR3 region has 15 residues. Germline CDR1 and CDR2: ENHRY and SYGVKD. V shed 3 bases and J 7 bases; nucleotides not matched to a gene: 5. Written as DNA, the CDR3 is TGTGCCATCAGTGACCGGACAGGGGGTCGTGAAAAACTGTTTTTT. Protein: CAISDRTGGREKLFF.

The sample holds many counts of this clonotype. CDR3 residues: CASSYSGGAGETQYF. In DNA, the CDR3 is TGTGCCAGCAGTTATAGCGGGGGGGCCGGGGAGACCCAGTACTTC. The J gene is TRBJ2-5, the V gene TRBV6-2 or TRBV6-3, with 11 bases aligning to TRBD2. The CDR3 covers 15 residues. Germline values: CDR1 MNHEY, CDR2 SVGEGT. V lost 3 bases to trimming and J lost 5 bases; unmatched junction nucleotides: 5.

This clonotype has a handful of counts. The chain joins TRBV6-5 to TRBJ2-7, with D possibly being TRBD1 (6 bases). The CDR3 totals 13 residues. The V end was cut by 6 bases, the J end by 2 bases, with 11 bases between. Germline V gene data show CDR1 as MNHEY and CDR2 as SVGAGI. CDR3 region: CASSFNRAYEQYF. The CDR3 bases are TGTGCCAGCAGCTTTAACAGGGCCTACGAGCAGTACTTC.

The V and J genes are TRBV9 and TRBJ2-1, with 8 bases matching TRBD2. This CDR3 has 15 residues. Germline V gene lookup returns CDR1 SGDLS and CDR2 YYNGEE. After removal of 0 bases from V and 8 bases from J, the junction contained 7 bases not matched to a gene. The CDR3 reads CASSVGPGGVDEQFF. CDR3 coding DNA: TGTGCCAGCAGCGTAGGGCCGGGGGGGGTGGATGAGCAGTTCTTC.

This clonotype was seen many times. CDR3 loop: CASTRTVGNTIYF. DNA for the CDR3: TGTGCCAGCACCCGGACAGTTGGAAACACCATATATTTT. V usage is TRBV7-6 and J usage is TRBJ1-3, with D possibly matching TRBD1 (6 bases). This CDR3 is built from 13 residues. Trimming removed 7 bases from V and 3 bases from J, with 10 bases in between. Germline loops: CDR1 SGHVS, CDR2 FNYEAQ.

The chain employs TRBV10-3 and TRBJ2-5; possibly TRBD2 for D (5 bases). Germline lookup yields CDR1 ENHRY and CDR2 SYGVKD. The CDR3 length is 14 residues. Between the trimmed V and J ends, which lost 0 bases and 5 bases, there was a span of 10 bases. CDR3 region: CAISESLPGETQYF. The CDR3 bases are TGTGCCATCAGTGAGTCTTTGCCGGGGGAGACCCAGTACTTC.

This clonotype was picked up many times. This chain joins TRBV7-2 and TRBJ2-2, with 7 bases matching TRBD1. Trimming cost V 5 bases and J 1 base; bases outside gene matches: 7. Germline-derived CDR1 and CDR2 are SGHTA and FQGNSA. This CDR3 is built from 16 residues. The CDR3 sequence: CASSRMTGRNTGELFF. CDR3 DNA sequence: TGTGCCAGCAGCAGAATGACAGGGCGGAACACCGGGGAGCTGTTTTTT.

This clonotype was observed a few times. The chain employs TRBV11-3 and TRBJ2-3; 8 nucleotides align to TRBD2. CDR1 and CDR2 (germline): SGHNT, YENEEA. V lost 5 bases, J lost 5 bases, and 0 bases stayed unmatched. This CDR3 has 12 amino acids. CDR3 sequence: CASSAGGDTQYF. CDR3 bases: TGTGCCAGCAGCGCGGGGGGAGATACGCAGTATTTT.

This clonotype has a count of ten or more. J is TRBJ1-6 and V is TRBV20-1; D remains ambiguous. Trimming shortened V by 1 base and J by 10 bases, and 17 bases separated the two germline ends. The CDR3 spans 15 residues. Germline values: CDR1 DFQATT, CDR2 SNEGSKA (reference sequence). The CDR3 protein is CSARVEDGLESPLHF. The DNA of the CDR3 is TGCAGTGCTAGAGTTGAGGACGGCCTAGAGTCACCCCTCCACTTT.

In its sample, this clonotype was seen many times. The chain couples TRBV7-2 to TRBJ2-7, with 10 bases aligning to TRBD2. V was pared by 5 bases and J by 4 bases, with 8 bases of the junction left unmatched. This CDR3 comprises 15 residues. Germline V lookup: CDR1 SGHTA, CDR2 FQGNSA. The CDR3 here is CASSVTSGEFYEQYF. Written as DNA, the CDR3 is TGTGCCAGCAGCGTAACTAGCGGGGAGTTTTACGAGCAGTACTTC.

The sample holds a few counts of this clonotype. At one of its ends the junction is not consistent with the germline gene, which may arise from a read error. The gene calls are TRBV28 and TRBJ2-1; 8 positions match TRBD1. The CDR3 contains 14 residues. Germline CDR1 and CDR2: MDHEN and SYDVKM. Here the CDR3 DNA reads TGTGCCAGCAGTGCAGGGGGCGCGCAGAATGAGCGGTTCTTC. It specifies CASSAGGAQNERFF.

CDR3 in DNA: TGTGCCAGCAGCCCCGGACTAGCGGGAGAGAGCACAGATACGCAGTATTTT. Its translation is CASSPGLAGESTDTQYF. V and J are TRBV7-8 and TRBJ2-3; 13 bases align to TRBD2. Per the germline V gene, CDR1 is SGHVS and CDR2 is FQNEAQ. V trimming: 5 bases; J trimming: 0 bases; junction bases outside the gene matches: 5. The CDR3 contains 17 residues. Full variable domain (remainder filled in from reference TRBV7-8 and TRBJ2-3): GAGVSQSPRYKVAKRGQDVALRCDPISGHVSLFWYQQALGQGPEFLTYFQNEAQLDKSGLPSDRFFAERPEGSVSTLKIQRTQQEDSAVYLCASSPGLAGESTDTQYFGPGTRLTVL.

The table lists this clonotype with many counts. The chain uses TRBV4-1 and TRBJ2-7; 7 bases fit TRBD1. The CDR3 spans 15 residues. Germline loops: CDR1 MGHRA, CDR2 YSYEKL. Trimming cost V 3 bases and J 2 bases; bases outside gene matches: 7. CDR3 sequence: CASSQAGTAAYEQYF. CDR3 DNA sequence: TGCGCCAGCAGCCAGGCCGGGACAGCTGCCTACGAGCAGTACTTC.

The sample holds many counts of this clonotype. The chain recombines TRBV7-2 with TRBJ1-5; D may be TRBD1 (5 bases). Germline CDR1 is SGHTA and CDR2 is FQGNSA. V was shortened by 2 bases and J by 6 bases, with 14 bases between the two germline ends. The CDR3 totals 15 residues. The CDR3 loop reads CASSLYPGRGQPQHF. Here the CDR3 DNA reads TGTGCCAGCAGCTTATATCCAGGGAGAGGTCAGCCCCAGCATTTT.

There are many counts of this clonotype. The J gene is TRBJ2-7, the V gene TRBV7-9, with no clear D. The CDR3 spans 13 residues. Looked up from germline, CDR1 is SEHNR and CDR2 is FQNEAQ (reference sequence). The V end lost 1 base, the J end lost 7 bases, and 11 bases lay between the germline ends. DNA for the CDR3: TGTGCCAGCAGCTTAGAGGTTCCTTCAGAGCAGTACTTC. Its protein product is CASSLEVPSEQYF.

This clonotype was observed many times. The rearrangement links TRBV7-6 to TRBJ1-2; possibly TRBD1 for D (5 bases). Germline V CDR1 and CDR2: SGHVS, FNYEAQ. With 1 base removed from V and 0 bases from J, the gap between germline ends came to 12 bases. The CDR3 loop spans 16 amino acids. CDR3 protein: CASSLVGGAPNYGYTF. The DNA for the CDR3 is TGTGCCAGCAGCTTAGTCGGAGGGGCTCCTAACTATGGCTACACCTTC.

This clonotype was detected many times. J is TRBJ1-1 and V is TRBV5-1, with D perhaps matching TRBD1 (5 bases). There are 14 residues in the CDR3. V was clipped by 2 bases and J by 5 bases, with 13 bases between them. Germline V gives CDR1 SGHRS, CDR2 YFSETQ. CDR3 in DNA: TGCGCCAGCAGCTTAGCGCAGGGTAAGACTGAAGCTTTCTTT. Its protein product is CASSLAQGKTEAFF.

This clonotype was counted at least ten times. This chain uses TRBV20-1 with TRBJ2-1; 12 bases match TRBD2. The junction had 8 bases not matched to a gene; V was cut back by 7 bases and J by 7 bases. CDR3 size: 14 residues. Germline values: CDR1 DFQATT, CDR2 SNEGSKA (reference sequence). The DNA of the CDR3 is TGCAGTGTCCAGGTGACTAGCGGGAGTAATGAGCAGTTCTTC. Its protein product is CSVQVTSGSNEQFF.

This clonotype occurred many times. The CDR3 nucleotides read TGTGCCATCAGTCCCGGGACCCTCACAGATACGCAGTATTTT. Translating gives CAISPGTLTDTQYF. This rearrangement joins TRBV10-3 to TRBJ2-3; D is possibly TRBD1 or TRBD2 (5 bases each). In germline, CDR1 is ENHRY, CDR2 SYGVKD. V was shortened by 5 bases and J by 2 bases, with 11 bases between the two germline ends. CDR3 length: 14 residues.

This clonotype appeared many times. The V call is TRBV6-5, the J call TRBJ2-5, with TRBD1 matching 7 bases. With V trimmed by 5 bases and J by 4 bases, 7 bases remained unmatched. The CDR3 length is 14 residues. CDR1 is MNHEY, CDR2 SVGAGI, per germline. The chain's CDR3 is CASSASGGAETQYF. CDR3 DNA: TGTGCCAGCAGTGCCTCAGGGGGAGCAGAGACCCAGTACTTC.

This clonotype occurred a few times. The chain joins TRBV20-1 to TRBJ1-2; unclear D gene. The CDR3 extends over 14 amino acids. The V gene lost 5 bases and the J gene lost 4 bases, with 17 bases spanning the gap. Germline CDR1 and CDR2: DFQATT and SNEGSKA (reference sequence). CDR3 coding DNA: TGCAGTGCTCCTTCGGGGAACGTCGTCTATGGCTACACCTTC. Its translation: CSAPSGNVVYGYTF.

This clonotype was observed many times. This chain joins TRBV12-3 or TRBV12-4 and TRBJ1-1; tentative D call: TRBD1 (5 bases). Deletions cut 8 bases from V and 4 bases from J, with 8 bases between. The CDR3 extends over 11 amino acids. CDR3 residues: CASAQGTEAFF. Here the CDR3 DNA reads TGTGCCAGCGCTCAGGGCACTGAAGCTTTCTTT.

Ten or more counts support this clonotype. J is TRBJ1-5 and V is TRBV24-1; D gene unclear. The CDR3 extends over 14 amino acids. Trimming stripped 9 bases from V and 0 bases from J, with 11 bases between. The V gene's germline CDR1 is KGHDR and CDR2 SFDVKD. In DNA form, the CDR3 reads TGTGCCACCTCGAAGGATAATAGCAATCAGCCCCAGCATTTT. Its translation is CATSKDNSNQPQHF.

Many counts were recorded for this clonotype. The chain uses TRBV5-1 and TRBJ2-3, with D hard to call. V was trimmed by 0 bases and J by 0 bases, leaving 11 bases between them. The CDR3 is made up of 16 amino acids. Germline-derived CDR1 and CDR2 are SGHRS and YFSETQ. CDR3 DNA sequence: TGCGCCAGCAGCTTGGCGACCGGGCGAAGCACAGATACGCAGTATTTT. As protein: CASSLATGRSTDTQYF.

This clonotype was picked up many times. The rearrangement joins TRBV28 to TRBJ2-1; TRBD2 is a possible D gene (5 bases). The CDR3 consists of 12 residues. The germline gives CDR1 MDHEN, CDR2 SYDVKM. Trimming pared 4 bases from V and 9 bases from J, leaving 10 bases between. CDR3 amino acids: CASSSPAGEQFF. The CDR3 DNA sequence: TGTGCCAGCAGTTCCCCCGCGGGTGAGCAGTTCTTC.

This clonotype was seen ten or more times. The chain carries TRBV20-1 and TRBJ2-5; 9 bases map to TRBD1. With 5 bases clipped from V and 5 bases from J, the junction kept 6 bases outside the gene matches. Germline CDR1 and CDR2: DFQATT and SNEGSKA (reference sequence). This CDR3 contains 13 residues. The CDR3 sequence is CSARQGGEETQYF. The CDR3 DNA is TGCAGTGCTCGACAGGGGGGGGAGGAGACCCAGTACTTC.

V is TRBV24-1 and J is TRBJ1-2; 9 bases are a match to TRBD1. The CDR3 length is 14 residues. V gave up 4 bases and J gave up 8 bases; unmatched junction bases: 7. Germline values: CDR1 KGHDR, CDR2 SFDVKD. The CDR3: CATSDRTGDGGYTF. DNA for the CDR3: TGTGCCACCAGTGACCGGACAGGGGATGGAGGCTACACCTTC.